The source of this T cell receptor beta chain is a study of T cell responses to AZD1222 COVID-19 vaccine. Study-level findings and limits: Donors were mostly white British, more females; clonal diversity possibly underestimated. As reported, nearly half of all spike-specific TCRs target variant regions that are unmutated. Vaccination with two AZD1222 doses was followed by a rise in Spike-specific TCR breadth and depth. Only six individuals given AZD1222 were seropositive at baseline.

The data were produced by immunoSEQ multiplex PCR, yet TCRdb's version contains in-frame clones alone and is incomplete. The sample shows fewer than 85,000 clones, over 75% of them seen only once. With respect to this clone: Its antigen is not known.

Sequences were derived from peripheral blood, sampled on day 0 of AZD1222 vaccination. The sequence derives from an adult in good health.

The CDR3 spells CASSLGLAAYNEQFF. As DNA, the CDR3 is TGTGCCAGCAGCTTAGGACTAGCGGCGTACAATGAGCAGTTCTTC. The chain couples TRBV11-2 to TRBJ2-1; 9 nucleotides agree with TRBD2. V dropped 1 base and J dropped 4; count of bases not matched to a gene: 2. The CDR3 is made up of 15 amino acids. Per the germline V gene, CDR1 is SGHAT and CDR2 is FQNNGV.